The T cell receptor (beta chain) under discussion was sequenced for a study of shared clonotypes between healthy human individuals. Study findings and constraints: Across subsets, estimated richness was generally greater for naive than for memory populations.

Cells designated naive CD8 were CD45RO-negative and were positively selected for CCR7, with terminally differentiated effector memory CD45RA+ cells excluded. This clone was seen only once. Antigen unknown. Data came from immunoSEQ multiplex PCR; TCRdb stores just in-frame clones and leaves some out. The top ten hold around 1% of the sample, which has under 2,000,000 clones, over 85% seen once. This receptor was taken from a man aged 18 to 30 in good health. Material for sequencing was naive CD8+ T cells sorted from blood.

The CDR3 loop reads CASSLLGAGELFF. The CDR3 DNA sequence: TGTGCCAGCAGTTTGCTGGGAGCCGGGGAGCTGTTTTTT. This sequence joins TRBV6-6 and TRBJ2-2; D possibly corresponds to TRBD2 (5 bases). The V gene lost 4 bases and the J gene lost 6 bases, with 9 bases spanning the gap. Germline V gives CDR1 MNHNY, CDR2 SVGAGI (reference sequence). The CDR3 has 13 residues.